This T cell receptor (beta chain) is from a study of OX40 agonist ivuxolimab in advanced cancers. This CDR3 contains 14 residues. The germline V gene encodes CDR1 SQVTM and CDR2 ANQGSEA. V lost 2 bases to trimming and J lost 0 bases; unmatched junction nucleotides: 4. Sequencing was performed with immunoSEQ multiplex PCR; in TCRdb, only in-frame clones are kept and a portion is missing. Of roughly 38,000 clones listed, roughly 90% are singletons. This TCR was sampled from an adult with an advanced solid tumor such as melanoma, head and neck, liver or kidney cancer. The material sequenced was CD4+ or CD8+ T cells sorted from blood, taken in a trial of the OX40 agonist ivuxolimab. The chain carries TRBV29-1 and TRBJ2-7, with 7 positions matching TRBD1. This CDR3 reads CSVETTGNSYEQYF. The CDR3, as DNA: TGCAGCGTTGAAACGACAGGGAACTCCTACGAGCAGTACTTC.